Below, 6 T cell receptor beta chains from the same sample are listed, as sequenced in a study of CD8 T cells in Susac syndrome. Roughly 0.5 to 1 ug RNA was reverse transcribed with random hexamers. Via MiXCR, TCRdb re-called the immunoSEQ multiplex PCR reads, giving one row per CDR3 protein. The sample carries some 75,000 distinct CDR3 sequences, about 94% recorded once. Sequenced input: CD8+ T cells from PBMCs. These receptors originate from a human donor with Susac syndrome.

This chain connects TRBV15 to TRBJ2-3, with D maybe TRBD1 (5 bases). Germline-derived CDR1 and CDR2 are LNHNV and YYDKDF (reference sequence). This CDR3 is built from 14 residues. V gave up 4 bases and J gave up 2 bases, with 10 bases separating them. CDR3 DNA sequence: TGTGCCACCAGCAAGGACATCTACACAGATACGCAGTATTTT. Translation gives CATSKDIYTDTQYF. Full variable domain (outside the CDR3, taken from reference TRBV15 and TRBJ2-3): DAMVIQNPRYQVTQFGKPVTLSCSQTLNHNVMYWYQQKSSQAPKLLFHYYDKDFNNEADTPDNFQSRRPNTSFCFLDIRSPGLGDTAMYLCATSKDIYTDTQYFGPGTRLTVL.

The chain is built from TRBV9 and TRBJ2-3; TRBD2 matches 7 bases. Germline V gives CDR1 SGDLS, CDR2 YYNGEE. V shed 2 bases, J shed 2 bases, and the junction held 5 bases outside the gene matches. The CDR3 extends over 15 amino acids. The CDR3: CASSVGDYHTDTQYF. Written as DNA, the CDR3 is TGTGCCAGCAGCGTTGGGGACTATCACACAGATACGCAGTATTTT. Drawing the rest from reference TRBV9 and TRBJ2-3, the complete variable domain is DSGVTQTPKHLITATGQRVTLRCSPRSGDLSVYWYQQSLDQGLQFLIQYYNGEERAKGNILERFSAQQFPDLHSELNLSSLELGDSALYFCASSVGDYHTDTQYFGPGTRLTVL.

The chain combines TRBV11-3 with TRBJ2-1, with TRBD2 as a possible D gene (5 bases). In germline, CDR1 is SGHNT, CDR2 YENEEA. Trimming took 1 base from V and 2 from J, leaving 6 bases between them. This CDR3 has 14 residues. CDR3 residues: CASSLAGTYNEQFF. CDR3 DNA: TGTGCCAGCAGCTTAGCGGGGACCTACAATGAGCAGTTCTTC.

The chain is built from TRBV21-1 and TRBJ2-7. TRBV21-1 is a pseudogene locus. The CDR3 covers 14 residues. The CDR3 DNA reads TGTGCCAGCAAGGCGAAAGGCAGTCACTGCGAGCAGTACTTC. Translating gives CASKAKGSHCEQYF.

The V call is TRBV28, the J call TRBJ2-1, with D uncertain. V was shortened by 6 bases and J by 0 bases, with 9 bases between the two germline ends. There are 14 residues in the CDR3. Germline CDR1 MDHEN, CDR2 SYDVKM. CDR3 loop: CASSPLVSYNEQFF. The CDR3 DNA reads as TGTGCCAGCAGCCCCCTGGTCTCCTACAATGAGCAGTTCTTC.

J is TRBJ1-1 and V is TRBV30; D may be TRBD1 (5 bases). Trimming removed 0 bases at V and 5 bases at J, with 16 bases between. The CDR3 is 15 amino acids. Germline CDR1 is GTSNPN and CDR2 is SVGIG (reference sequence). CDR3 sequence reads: CAWSVLTGTMTEAFF. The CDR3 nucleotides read TGTGCCTGGAGTGTTCTTACCGGGACTATGACTGAAGCTTTCTTT. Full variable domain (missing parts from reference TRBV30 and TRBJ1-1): SQTIHQWPATLVQPVGSPLSLECTVEGTSNPNLYWYRQAAGRGLQLLFYSVGIGQISSEVPQNLSASRPQDRQFILSSKKLLLSDSGFYLCAWSVLTGTMTEAFFGQGTRLTVV.